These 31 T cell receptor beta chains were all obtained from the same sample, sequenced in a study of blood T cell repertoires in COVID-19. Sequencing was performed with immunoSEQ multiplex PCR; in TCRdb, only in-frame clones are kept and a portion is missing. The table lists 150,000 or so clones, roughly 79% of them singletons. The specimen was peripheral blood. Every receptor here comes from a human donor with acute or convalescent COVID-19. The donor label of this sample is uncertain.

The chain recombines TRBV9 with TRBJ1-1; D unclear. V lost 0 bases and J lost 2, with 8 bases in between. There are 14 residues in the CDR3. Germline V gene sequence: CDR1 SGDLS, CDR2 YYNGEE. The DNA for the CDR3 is TGTGCCAGCAGCGTAGATGCGATCAACACTGAAGCTTTCTTT. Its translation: CASSVDAINTEAFF.

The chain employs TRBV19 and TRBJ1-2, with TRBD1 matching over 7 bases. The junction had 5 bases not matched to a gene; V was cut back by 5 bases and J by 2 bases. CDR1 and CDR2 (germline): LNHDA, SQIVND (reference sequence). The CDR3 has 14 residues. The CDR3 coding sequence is TGTGCCAGTAGTTGGGGACAGCTAAACTATGGCTACACCTTC. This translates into CASSWGQLNYGYTF. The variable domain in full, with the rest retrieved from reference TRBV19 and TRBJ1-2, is DGGITQSPKYLFRKEGQNVTLSCEQNLNHDAMYWYRQDPGQGLRLIYYSQIVNDFQKGDIAEGYSVSREKKESFPLTVTSAQKNPTAFYLCASSWGQLNYGYTFGSGTRLTVV.

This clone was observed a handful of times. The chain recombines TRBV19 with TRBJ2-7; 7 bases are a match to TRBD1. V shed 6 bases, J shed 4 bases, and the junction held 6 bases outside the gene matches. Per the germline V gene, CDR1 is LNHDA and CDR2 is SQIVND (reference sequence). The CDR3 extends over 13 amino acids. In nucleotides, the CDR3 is TGTGCCAGTAGCTTGGGGACAGCTTACGAGCAGTACGTC. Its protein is CASSLGTAYEQYV.

The CDR3 nucleotides read TGCGCCAGCAGCTTCCGACAGCGGGAGAGAGAGACCCAGTACTTC. Its translation is CASSFRQRERETQYF. This chain connects TRBV5-1 to TRBJ2-5; TRBD2 agrees at 8 bases. Germline V gene data show CDR1 as SGHRS and CDR2 as YFSETQ. This CDR3 has 15 residues. V was pared by 2 bases and J by 4 bases, with 7 bases of the junction left unmatched.

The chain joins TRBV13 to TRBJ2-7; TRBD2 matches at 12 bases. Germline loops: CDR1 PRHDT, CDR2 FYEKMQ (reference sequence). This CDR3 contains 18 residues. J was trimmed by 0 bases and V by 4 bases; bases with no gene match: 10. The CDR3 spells CASSSELAGGPSSYEQYF. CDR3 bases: TGTGCCAGCAGCTCGGAACTAGCGGGGGGTCCATCCTCCTACGAGCAGTACTTC.

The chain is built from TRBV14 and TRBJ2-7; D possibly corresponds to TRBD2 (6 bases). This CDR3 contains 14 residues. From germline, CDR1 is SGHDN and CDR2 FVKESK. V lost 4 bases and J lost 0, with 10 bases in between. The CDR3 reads CASSLRESSYEQYV. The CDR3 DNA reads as TGTGCCAGCAGCCTCCGGGAGAGCTCCTACGAGCAGTACGTC.

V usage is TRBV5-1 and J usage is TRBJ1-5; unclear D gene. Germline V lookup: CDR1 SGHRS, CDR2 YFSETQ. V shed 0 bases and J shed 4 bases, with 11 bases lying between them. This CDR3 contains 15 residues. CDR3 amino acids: CASSLEGGRNQPQHF. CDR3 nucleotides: TGCGCCAGCAGCTTGGAAGGAGGGAGGAATCAGCCCCAGCATTTT. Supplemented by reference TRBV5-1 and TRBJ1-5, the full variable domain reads KAGVTQTPRYLIKTRGQQVTLSCSPISGHRSVSWYQQTPGQGLQFLFEYFSETQRNKGNFPGRFSGRQFSNSRSEMNVSTLELGDSALYLCASSLEGGRNQPQHFGDGTRLSIL.

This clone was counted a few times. Written as DNA, the CDR3 is TGTGCCTGGAGTGTAGGAGCTAGCGACAACCAAGAGACCCAGTACTTC. This encodes CAWSVGASDNQETQYF. The chain links TRBV30 to TRBJ2-5, with D perhaps matching TRBD2 (6 bases). CDR3 length: 16 residues. V was shortened by 0 bases and J by 0 bases, with 14 bases between the two germline ends. Germline CDR1 is GTSNPN and CDR2 is SVGIG (reference sequence).

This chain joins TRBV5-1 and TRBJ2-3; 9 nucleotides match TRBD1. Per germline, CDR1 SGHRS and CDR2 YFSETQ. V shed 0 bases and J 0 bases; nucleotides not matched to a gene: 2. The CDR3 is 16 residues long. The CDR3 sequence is CASSLAGTGSTDTQYF. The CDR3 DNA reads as TGCGCCAGCAGCTTGGCAGGGACAGGGAGCACAGATACGCAGTATTTT.

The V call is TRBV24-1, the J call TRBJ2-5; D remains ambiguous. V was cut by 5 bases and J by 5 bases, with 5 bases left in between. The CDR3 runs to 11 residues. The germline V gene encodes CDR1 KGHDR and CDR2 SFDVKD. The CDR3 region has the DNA TGTGCCACCAGTGTTCAGGAGACCCAGTACTTC. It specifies CATSVQETQYF.

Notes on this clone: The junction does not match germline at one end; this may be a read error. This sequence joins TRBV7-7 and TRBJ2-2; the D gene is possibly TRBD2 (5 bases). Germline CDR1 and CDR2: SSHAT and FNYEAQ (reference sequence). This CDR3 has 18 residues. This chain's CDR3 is CASSLRTYEGSNTGELFF. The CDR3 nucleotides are TGTGCTAGCAGCTTAAGGACGTATGAGGGTTCGAACACCGGGGAGCTGTTTTTT.

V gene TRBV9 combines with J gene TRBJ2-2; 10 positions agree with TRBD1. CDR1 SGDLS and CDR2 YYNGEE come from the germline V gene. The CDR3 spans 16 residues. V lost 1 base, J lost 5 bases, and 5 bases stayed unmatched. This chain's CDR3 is CASSVQGQGITGELFF. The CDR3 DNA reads TGTGCCAGCAGCGTACAGGGACAGGGGATTACCGGGGAGCTGTTTTTT.

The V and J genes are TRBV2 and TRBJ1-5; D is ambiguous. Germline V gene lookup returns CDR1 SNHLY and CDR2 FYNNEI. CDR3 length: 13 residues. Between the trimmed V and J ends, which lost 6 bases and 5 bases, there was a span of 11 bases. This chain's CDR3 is CASRKGGDQPQHF. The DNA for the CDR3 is TGTGCCAGCAGGAAAGGCGGGGATCAGCCCCAGCATTTT.

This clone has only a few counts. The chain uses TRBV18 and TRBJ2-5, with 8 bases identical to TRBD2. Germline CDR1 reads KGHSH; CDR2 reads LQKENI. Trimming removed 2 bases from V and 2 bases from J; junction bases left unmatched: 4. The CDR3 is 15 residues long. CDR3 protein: CASSPRTGGQETQYF. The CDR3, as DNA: TGTGCCAGCTCACCAAGGACGGGGGGGCAAGAGACCCAGTACTTC. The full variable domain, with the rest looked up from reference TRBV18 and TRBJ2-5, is NAGVMQNPRHLVRRRGQEARLRCSPMKGHSHVYWYRQLPEEGLKFMVYLQKENIIDESGMPKERFSAEFPKEGPSILRIQQVVRGDSAAYFCASSPRTGGQETQYFGPGTRLLVL.

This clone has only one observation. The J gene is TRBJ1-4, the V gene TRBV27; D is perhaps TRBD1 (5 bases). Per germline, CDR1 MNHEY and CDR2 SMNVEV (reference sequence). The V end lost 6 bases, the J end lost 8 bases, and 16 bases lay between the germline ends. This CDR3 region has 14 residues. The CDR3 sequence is CASSPGGRMEKLFF. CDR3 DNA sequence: TGTGCCAGCAGCCCGGGGGGGAGGATGGAAAAACTGTTTTTT.

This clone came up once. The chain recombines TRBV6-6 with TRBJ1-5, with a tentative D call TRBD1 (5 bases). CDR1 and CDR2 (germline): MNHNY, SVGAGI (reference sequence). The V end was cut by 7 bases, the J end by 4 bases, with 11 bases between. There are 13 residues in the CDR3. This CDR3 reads CASTIGVNQPQHF. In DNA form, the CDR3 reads TGTGCCAGCACTATAGGGGTAAATCAGCCCCAGCATTTT.

This CDR3 reads CASSFPAGGKDGYTF. CDR3 sequence (DNA): TGTGCCAGCAGCTTCCCGGCAGGGGGCAAGGATGGCTACACCTTC. This chain joins TRBV7-9 and TRBJ1-2; 8 bases fit TRBD1. The CDR3 has 15 amino acids. J was trimmed by 6 bases and V by 3 bases; bases with no gene match: 9. Per germline, CDR1 SEHNR and CDR2 FQNEAQ (reference sequence).

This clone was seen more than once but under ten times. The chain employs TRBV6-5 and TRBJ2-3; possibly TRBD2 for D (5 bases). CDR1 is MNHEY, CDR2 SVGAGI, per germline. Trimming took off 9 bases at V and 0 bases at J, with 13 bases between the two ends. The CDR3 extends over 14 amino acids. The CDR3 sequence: CASSLRGSTDTQYF. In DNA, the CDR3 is TGTGCCAGTTCCCTCCGGGGAAGCACAGATACGCAGTATTTT.

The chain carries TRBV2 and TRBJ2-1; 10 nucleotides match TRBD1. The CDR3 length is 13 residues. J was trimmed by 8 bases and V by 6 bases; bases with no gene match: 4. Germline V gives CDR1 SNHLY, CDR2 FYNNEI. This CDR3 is CASSWDRGHEQFF. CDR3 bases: TGTGCCAGCAGCTGGGACAGGGGCCATGAGCAGTTCTTC.

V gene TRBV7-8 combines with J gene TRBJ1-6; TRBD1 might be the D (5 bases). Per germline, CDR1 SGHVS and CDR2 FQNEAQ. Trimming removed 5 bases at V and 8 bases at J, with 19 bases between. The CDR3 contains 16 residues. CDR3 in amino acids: CASSGDPGLGDSPLHF. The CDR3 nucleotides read TGTGCCAGCAGCGGAGACCCGGGACTTGGGGATTCACCCCTCCACTTT.

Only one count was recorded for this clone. CDR3 residues: CAINGEGQPQHF. CDR3 in DNA: TGTGCCATCAACGGGGAAGGTCAGCCCCAGCATTTT. The V call is TRBV10-3, the J call TRBJ1-5; no clear D. The germline V gene has CDR1 ENHRY and CDR2 SYGVKD. Trimming removed 7 bases at V and 6 bases at J, with 10 bases between. This CDR3 has 12 amino acids.

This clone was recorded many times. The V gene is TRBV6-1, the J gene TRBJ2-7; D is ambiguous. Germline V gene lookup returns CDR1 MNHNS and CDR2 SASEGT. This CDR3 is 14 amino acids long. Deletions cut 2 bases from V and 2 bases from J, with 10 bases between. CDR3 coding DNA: TGTGCCAGCAGTGAATGGAGTGGCACCTACGAGCAGTACTTC. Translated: CASSEWSGTYEQYF.

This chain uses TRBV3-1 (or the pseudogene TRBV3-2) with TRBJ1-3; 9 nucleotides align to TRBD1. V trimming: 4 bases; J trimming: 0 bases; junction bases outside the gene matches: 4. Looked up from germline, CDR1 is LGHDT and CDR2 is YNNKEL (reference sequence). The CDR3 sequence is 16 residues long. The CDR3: CASSPLTGGSGNTIYF. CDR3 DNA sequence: TGTGCCAGCAGCCCTTTGACAGGGGGCTCTGGAAACACCATATATTTT.

The CDR3 loop reads CASSQLGQGTDTQYF. DNA of the CDR3: TGTGCCAGCAGCCAACTTGGACAGGGCACAGATACGCAGTATTTT. The chain is built from TRBV14 and TRBJ2-3; TRBD1 matches at 7 bases. The CDR3 consists of 15 residues. The germline V gene has CDR1 SGHDN and CDR2 FVKESK. V lost 2 bases to trimming and J lost 1 base; unmatched junction nucleotides: 3.

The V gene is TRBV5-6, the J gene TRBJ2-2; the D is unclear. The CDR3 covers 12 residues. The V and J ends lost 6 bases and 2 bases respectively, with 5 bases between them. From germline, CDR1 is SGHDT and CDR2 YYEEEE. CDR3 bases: TGTGCCAGCAACATAAACACCGGGGAGCTGTTTTTT. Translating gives CASNINTGELFF.

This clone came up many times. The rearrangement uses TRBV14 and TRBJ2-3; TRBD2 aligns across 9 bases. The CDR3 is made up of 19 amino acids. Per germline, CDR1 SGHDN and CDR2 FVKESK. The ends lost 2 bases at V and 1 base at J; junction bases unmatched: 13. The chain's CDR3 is CASSQKGGQRGARTDTQYF. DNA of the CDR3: TGTGCCAGCAGCCAAAAAGGAGGCCAGCGGGGGGCTCGCACAGATACGCAGTATTTT.

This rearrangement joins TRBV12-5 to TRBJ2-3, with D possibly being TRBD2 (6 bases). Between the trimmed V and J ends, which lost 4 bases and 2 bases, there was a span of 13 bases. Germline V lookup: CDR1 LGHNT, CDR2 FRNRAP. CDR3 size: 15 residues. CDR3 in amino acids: CASGSGLTYTDTQYF. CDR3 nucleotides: TGTGCTAGTGGTTCCGGACTAACTTACACAGATACGCAGTATTTT.

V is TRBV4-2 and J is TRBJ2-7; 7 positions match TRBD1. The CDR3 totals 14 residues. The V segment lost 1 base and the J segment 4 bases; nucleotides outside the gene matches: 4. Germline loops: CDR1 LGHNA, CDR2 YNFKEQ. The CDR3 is CASSQGGQTYEQYF. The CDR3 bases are TGTGCCAGCAGCCAAGGGGGACAGACTTACGAGCAGTACTTC.

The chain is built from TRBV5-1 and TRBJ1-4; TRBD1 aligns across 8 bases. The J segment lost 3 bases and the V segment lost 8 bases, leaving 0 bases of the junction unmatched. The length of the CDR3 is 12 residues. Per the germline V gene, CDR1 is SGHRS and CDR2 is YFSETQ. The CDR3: CARDRANEKLFF. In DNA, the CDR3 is TGCGCCAGGGACAGGGCTAATGAAAAACTGTTTTTT.

CDR3 nucleotides: TGTGCCAGCAGCTCCGGGGGGGACACCGGGGAGCTGTTTTTT. It translates to CASSSGGDTGELFF. This chain links TRBV7-3 with TRBJ2-2; 8 bases are shared with TRBD2. The CDR3 loop spans 14 amino acids. CDR1 is SGHTA, CDR2 FQGTGA, per germline. J was trimmed by 3 bases and V by 4 bases; bases with no gene match: 1.

The CDR3 nucleotides are TGTGCCAGCAGTGAAGTGGGCCGGGGTGTCGAAAAACTGTTTTTT. Its protein product is CASSEVGRGVEKLFF. The rearrangement uses TRBV6-1 and TRBJ1-4; the D is unclear. V was shortened by 1 base and J by 8 bases, with 14 bases between the two germline ends. The CDR3 loop spans 15 amino acids. From germline, CDR1 is MNHNS and CDR2 SASEGT.